These T cell receptor beta chains were read from a single sample in a study of sequential checkpoint blockade in melanoma. Assay: immunoSEQ multiplex PCR; the TCRdb copy retains only in-frame clones and omits some. The profile shows about 18,000 clones, roughly two thirds of them singletons. Sequences were derived from tumor tissue (inferred from file names), sampled from a patient given nivolumab and ipilimumab in sequence. Receptors originate from a human donor with melanoma. The CDR3 runs from the conserved cysteine through the conserved F or W.

>TRBV19
CASSPRDSPLHF
>TRBV4-1
CASSSLSNTQYF
>TRBV18
CASSRTSDPGRETFEQYF
>TRBV11-3
CASSPRRTPNEKLFF
>TRBV12-5
CASGLVRGGAGYNEQFF
>TRBV19
CASSIRGAHEQYF
>TRBV6-8
CASSYSGLAVTDTQYF
>TRBV23-1
CASHPGTRKEETQYF
>TRBV15
CATSKPGPGRNLRETQYF
>TRBV19
CASSIEGRPEGDTQYF
>TRBV28
CASSFAAGTEAFF
>TRBV30
CAWSASQREGVTQYF
>TRBV19
CATLPRAGFGGELFF
>TRBV1
CASSQDPLNTEAFF
>TRBV15
CATRGSPDNQPQHF
>TRBV6-7
CASRVDASTEAFF
>TRBV7-7
CASSQGTGISYEQYF
>TRBV6-8
CATMGGQGYEQYF
>TRBV15
CATSRDRDYEQEQYF
>TRBV29-1
CSVEVWVDRGVGYTF
>TRBV7-1
CASSMTPPGGYTF
>TRBV11-3
CASSLFKGHNEQFF
>TRBV27
CASSLRPYNEQFF
>TRBV6-8
CASSLGPDRSSGANVLTF
>TRBV5-8
CASSLMAGNSPLHF
>TRBV19
CASRKRQGHGYTF
>TRBV5-1
CASSNSGTPSTDTQYF
>TRBV7-1
CASSSRGAMLERVPYF
>TRBV18
CASSPGGQYEQYF
>TRBV5-1
CASSSWEGTYNSPLHF
>TRBV6-8
CASSLWNTEAFF
>TRBV5-1
CASSSQGARTKNIQYF
>TRBV6-8
CASRGGGDYNEQFF
>TRBV6-8
CASSGYQETQYF
>TRBV11-1
CASSLGQAGAGELFF
>TRBV9
CASSVEKGGTVPIYEQYF
>TRBV9
CASRVRGRITDTQYF
>TRBV19
CASSLRAGMETQYF
>TRBV27
CATSDSRGRGEEQFF
>TRBV30
CAWNSGTREQYF
>TRBV7-8
CASIRDRSNTEAFF
>TRBV11-3
CASSFNRGDYNEQFF
>TRBV5-1
CASTRITAPNEQFF
>TRBV5-1
CASSPGGGAGGIYGYTF
>TRBV29-1
CSVEEGSYGYTF
>TRBV28
CASSLYRGPGYTF
>TRBV28
CASSKPGAAGGETQYF